This T cell receptor beta chain was obtained from a study of control samples from healthy donors and cancer patients. The assay was immunoSEQ multiplex PCR, and TCRdb's table has in-frame clones only and misses some. The sample carries about 110,000 clones, around nine tenths recorded once. This CDR3 is 16 amino acids long. In germline, CDR1 is SGHTA, CDR2 FQGNSA. J gave up 9 bases and V 1 base, and 9 bases lay outside the gene matches. Sequences were obtained from blood. This chain connects TRBV7-2 to TRBJ2-2; 9 nucleotides match TRBD2. This clonotype originated in a woman in her forties or fifties in good health. This chain's CDR3 is CASSLVALAGRRELFF. The CDR3 DNA reads as TGTGCCAGCAGCTTAGTTGCGCTAGCGGGAAGGCGGGAGCTGTTTTTT. The whole variable domain, remainder taken from reference TRBV7-2 and TRBJ2-2, is GAGVSQSPSNKVTEKGKDVELRCDPISGHTALYWYRQSLGQGLEFLIYFQGNSAPDKSGLPSDRFSAERTGGSVSTLTIQRTQQEDSAVYLCASSLVALAGRRELFFGEGSRLTVL.